Following are 8 T cell receptor beta chains from one sample sequenced in a study of CD8 T cells in Susac syndrome. RNA was extracted with the RNeasy kit, and a quantity of 0.5 to 1 ug was reverse transcribed using random hexamers. Using its own MiXCR run on the immunoSEQ multiplex PCR reads, TCRdb lists one record per CDR3 protein. The sample carries under 200,000 distinct CDR3 sequences, around 96% recorded once. Sequenced sample: CD8+ T cells from PBMCs. The receptors originated from a human donor with multiple sclerosis.

The chain has TRBV20-1 and TRBJ2-5, with 7 bases lining up with TRBD2. This CDR3 region has 14 residues. Germline V lookup: CDR1 DFQATT, CDR2 SNEGSKA (reference sequence). Trimming at V came to 6 bases and at J to 5 bases, leaving 12 bases not matched to a gene. CDR3 in DNA: TGCAGTGCCGCCCTATCAAGCGGGGTGGAGACCCAGTACTTC. Encoded protein: CSAALSSGVETQYF.

This sequence joins TRBV5-1 and TRBJ2-3; 8 positions agree with TRBD1. Losses at the gene ends were 2 bases for V and 3 bases for J; bases not matched to a gene: 2. From germline, CDR1 is SGHRS and CDR2 YFSETQ. The CDR3 loop spans 14 amino acids. CDR3 sequence reads: CASSFTGGTDTQYF. CDR3 nucleotide sequence: TGCGCCAGCAGCTTTACAGGGGGGACAGATACGCAGTATTTT.

The chain links TRBV7-3 to TRBJ2-5, with D tentatively TRBD1 or TRBD2 (5 bases each). The CDR3 spans 15 residues. Germline V gene sequence: CDR1 SGHTA, CDR2 FQGTGA. V was pared by 2 bases and J by 5 bases, with 15 bases between. CDR3 region: CASSLDPGTGETQYF. The CDR3 DNA reads TGTGCCAGCAGCTTAGATCCCGGGACCGGCGAGACCCAGTACTTC.

The rearrangement uses TRBV7-9 and TRBJ2-1; D gene uncertain. Germline V gene lookup returns CDR1 SEHNR and CDR2 FQNEAQ (reference sequence). V lost 0 bases and J 5 bases, leaving 5 bases between the germline ends. The CDR3 contains 13 residues. CDR3 coding DNA: TGTGCCAGCAGCTTAGCGGTGGACAATGAGCAGTTCTTC. It yields the protein CASSLAVDNEQFF.

V gene TRBV5-4 combines with J gene TRBJ2-5, with 8 bases lining up with TRBD1. The CDR3 is 14 residues long. The V gene's germline CDR1 is SGHNT and CDR2 YYREEE (reference sequence). V shed 2 bases, J shed 5 bases, and the junction held 5 bases outside the gene matches. Written as DNA, the CDR3 is TGTGCCAGCAGCTTCGACAGGGGAGTGGAGACCCAGTACTTC. Its protein product is CASSFDRGVETQYF. Supplemented by reference TRBV5-4 and TRBJ2-5, the full variable domain reads ETGVTQSPTHLIKTRGQQVTLRCSSQSGHNTVSWYQQALGQGPQFIFQYYREEENGRGNFPPRFSGLQFPNYSSELNVNALELDDSALYLCASSFDRGVETQYFGPGTRLLVL.

The V and J genes are TRBV21-1 and TRBJ1-1. TRBV21-1 is noted as a pseudogene. The CDR3 runs to 10 residues. CDR3 in amino acids: CASRSFEAFF. Here the CDR3 DNA reads TGTGCCAGCAGGAGCTTTGAAGCTTTCTTT.

The chain's CDR3 is CASSPRDSYQPQHF. The CDR3 DNA reads TGTGCCAGCAGTCCCCGGGACAGCTATCAGCCCCAGCATTTT. V is TRBV27 and J is TRBJ1-5; 7 bases fit TRBD1. V trimming: 5 bases; J trimming: 5 bases; junction bases outside the gene matches: 6. CDR1 and CDR2 from the germline V gene are MNHEY and SMNVEV (reference sequence). CDR3 length: 14 amino acids.

The V call is TRBV7-9, the J call TRBJ2-4; D is undetermined. The CDR3 contains 14 residues. Germline-derived CDR1 and CDR2 are SEHNR and FQNEAQ (reference sequence). Trimming took 7 bases from V and 8 from J, leaving 18 bases between them. The CDR3 DNA sequence: TGTGCCAGCACCTCAGGACCCGTTAAAGACATTCAGTACTTC. Its protein product is CASTSGPVKDIQYF.